This TCR beta chain was recovered during a study of T cell responses to AZD1222 COVID-19 vaccine. CDR3 size: 14 residues. Deletions cut 2 bases from V and 8 bases from J, with 15 bases between. The germline gives CDR1 SEHNR, CDR2 FQNEAQ (reference sequence). Using immunoSEQ multiplex PCR, the repertoire was profiled, and TCRdb retains in-frame clones only, with some absent. In the table there are 150,000 to 200,000 clones, about nine tenths of which are singletons. This TCR was sampled from an adult in good health. Material: peripheral blood, obtained on day 0 of MenACWY control vaccination. The rearrangement joins TRBV7-9 to TRBJ1-2, with D unresolved. CDR3 residues: CASSLSSGFRGYTF. CDR3 DNA sequence: TGTGCCAGCAGCTTATCATCGGGGTTTAGAGGCTACACCTTC.